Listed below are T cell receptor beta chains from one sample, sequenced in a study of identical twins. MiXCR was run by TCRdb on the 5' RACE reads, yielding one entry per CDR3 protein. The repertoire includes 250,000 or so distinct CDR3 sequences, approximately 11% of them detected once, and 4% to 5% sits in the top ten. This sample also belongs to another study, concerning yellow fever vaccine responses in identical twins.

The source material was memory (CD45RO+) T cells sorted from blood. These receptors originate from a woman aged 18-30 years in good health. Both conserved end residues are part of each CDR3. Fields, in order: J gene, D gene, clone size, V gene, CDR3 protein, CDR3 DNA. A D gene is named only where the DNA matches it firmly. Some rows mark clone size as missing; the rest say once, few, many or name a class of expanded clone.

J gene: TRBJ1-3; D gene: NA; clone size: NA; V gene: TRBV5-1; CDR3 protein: CASSGTGSGNTIYF; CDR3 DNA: TGCGCCAGCAGCGGGACGGGCTCTGGAAACACCATATATTTT
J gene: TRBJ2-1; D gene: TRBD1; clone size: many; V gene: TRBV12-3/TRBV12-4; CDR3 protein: CASSFFGTAEQFF; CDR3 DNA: TGTGCCAGCAGTTTTTTCGGGACAGCCGAGCAGTTCTTC
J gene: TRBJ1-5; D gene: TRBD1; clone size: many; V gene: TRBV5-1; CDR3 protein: CASSPGTGGSQPQHF; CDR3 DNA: TGCGCCAGCAGCCCCGGGACAGGGGGTTCTCAGCCCCAGCATTTT
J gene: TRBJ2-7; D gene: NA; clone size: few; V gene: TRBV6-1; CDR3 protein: CASSTPGRRNSYEQYF; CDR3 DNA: TGTGCCAGCAGTACACCTGGGAGACGGAACTCCTACGAGCAGTACTTC
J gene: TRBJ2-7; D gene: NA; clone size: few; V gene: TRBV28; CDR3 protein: CASSRPGVTYEQYF; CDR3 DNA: TGTGCCAGCAGTCGACCGGGTGTGACCTACGAGCAGTACTTC
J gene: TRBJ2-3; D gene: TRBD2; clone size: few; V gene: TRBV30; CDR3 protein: CAWSLASGGGDTQYF; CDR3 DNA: TGTGCCTGGAGTCTAGCTAGCGGGGGAGGAGATACGCAGTATTTT
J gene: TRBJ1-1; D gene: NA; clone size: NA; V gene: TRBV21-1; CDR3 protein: CASSAVQKPPVTAEAFF; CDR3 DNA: TGTGCCAGCAGCGCCGTACAGAAACCCCCTGTTACGGCTGAAGCTTTCTTT
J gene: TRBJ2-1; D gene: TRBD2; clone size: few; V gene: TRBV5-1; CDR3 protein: CASSLDLAGGFNEQFF; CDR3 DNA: TGCGCCAGCAGCTTGGACCTAGCGGGGGGGTTCAATGAGCAGTTCTTC
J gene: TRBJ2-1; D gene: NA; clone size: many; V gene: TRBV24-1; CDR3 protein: CATSEAINSGYEQFF; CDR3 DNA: TGTGCCACCAGTGAGGCAATAAATTCAGGGTATGAGCAGTTCTTC
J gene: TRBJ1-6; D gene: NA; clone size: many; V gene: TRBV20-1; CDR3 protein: CSASDAGHF; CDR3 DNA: TGCAGTGCTAGTGATGCAGGGCACTTT
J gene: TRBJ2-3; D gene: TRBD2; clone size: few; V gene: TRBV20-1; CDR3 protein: CSARDLTSGGNTDTQYF; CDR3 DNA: TGCAGTGCTAGAGATTTAACTAGCGGGGGCAACACAGATACGCAGTATTTT
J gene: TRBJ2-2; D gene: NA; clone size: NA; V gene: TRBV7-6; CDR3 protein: CASSLQGRNTGELFF; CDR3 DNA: TGTGCCAGCAGCTTACAGGGGCGGAACACCGGGGAGCTGTTTTTT
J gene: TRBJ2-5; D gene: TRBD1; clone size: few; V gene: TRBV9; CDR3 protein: CASSVATGVGQETQYF; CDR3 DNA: TGTGCCAGCAGCGTAGCTACAGGGGTTGGCCAAGAGACCCAGTACTTC
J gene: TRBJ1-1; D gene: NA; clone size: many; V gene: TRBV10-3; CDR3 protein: CAIRATIERNTEAFF; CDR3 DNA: TGTGCCATCAGGGCTACAATCGAACGGAACACTGAAGCTTTCTTT
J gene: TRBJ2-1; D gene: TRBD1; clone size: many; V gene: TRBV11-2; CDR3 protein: CASRSLRDRGGNEQFF; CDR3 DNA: TGTGCCAGCAGATCACTCCGGGACAGGGGCGGAAATGAGCAGTTCTTC
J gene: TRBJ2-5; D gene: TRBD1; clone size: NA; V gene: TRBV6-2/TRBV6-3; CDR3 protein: CASREPGQLQETQYF; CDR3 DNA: TGTGCCAGCAGGGAACCGGGACAGCTTCAAGAGACCCAGTACTTC
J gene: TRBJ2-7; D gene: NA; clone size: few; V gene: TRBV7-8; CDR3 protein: CASSPVGLDYEQYF; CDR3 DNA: TGTGCCAGCAGCCCTGTGGGACTCGACTACGAGCAGTACTTC
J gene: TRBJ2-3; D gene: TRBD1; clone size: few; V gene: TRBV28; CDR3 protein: CASSSGQGWNTDTQYF; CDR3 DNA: TGTGCCAGCAGTTCGGGACAGGGATGGAATACAGATACGCAGTATTTT
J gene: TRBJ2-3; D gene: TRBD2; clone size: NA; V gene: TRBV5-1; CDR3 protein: CASSSASGGPDTQYF; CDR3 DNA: TGCGCCAGCAGCTCTGCTAGCGGGGGTCCAGATACGCAGTATTTT
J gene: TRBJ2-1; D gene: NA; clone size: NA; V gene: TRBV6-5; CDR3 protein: CASSYSEGRRDNEQFF; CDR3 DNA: TGTGCCAGCAGTTACTCGGAGGGGCGCAGGGACAATGAGCAGTTCTTC
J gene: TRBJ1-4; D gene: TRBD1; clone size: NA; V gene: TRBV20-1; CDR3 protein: CSAKGTGRSEKLFF; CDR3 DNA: TGCAGTGCAAAAGGGACAGGGAGGAGTGAAAAACTGTTTTTT
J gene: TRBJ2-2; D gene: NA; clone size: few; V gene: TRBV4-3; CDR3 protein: CASSQVTTDTGELFF; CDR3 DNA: TGCGCCAGCAGCCAGGTCACGACTGACACCGGGGAGCTGTTTTTT
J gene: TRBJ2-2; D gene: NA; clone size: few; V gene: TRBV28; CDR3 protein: CASRMGGAGELFF; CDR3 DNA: TGTGCCAGCAGAATGGGAGGTGCCGGGGAGCTGTTTTTT
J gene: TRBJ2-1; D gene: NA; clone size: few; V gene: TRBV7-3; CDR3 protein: CASSGGAGQNNEQFF; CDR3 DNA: TGTGCCAGCAGCGGCGGGGCGGGTCAAAACAATGAGCAGTTCTTC
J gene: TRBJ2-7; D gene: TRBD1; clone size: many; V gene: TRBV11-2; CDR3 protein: CASSEMTGRSYEQYF; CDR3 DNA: TGTGCCAGCAGCGAGATGACAGGGCGCTCCTACGAGCAGTACTTC
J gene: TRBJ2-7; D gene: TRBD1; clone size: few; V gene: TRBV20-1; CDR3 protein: CSARSDRGLKIYEQYF; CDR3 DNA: TGCAGTGCTAGATCGGACAGGGGCCTAAAGATCTACGAGCAGTACTTC
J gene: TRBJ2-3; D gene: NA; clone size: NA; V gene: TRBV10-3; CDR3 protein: CAISDFAENTDTQYF; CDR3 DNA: TGTGCCATCAGTGATTTCGCGGAGAACACAGATACGCAGTATTTT
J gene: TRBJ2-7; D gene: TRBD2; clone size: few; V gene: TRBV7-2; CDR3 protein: CASSLALAGGQREQYF; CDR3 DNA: TGTGCCAGCAGCTTAGCCCTAGCGGGGGGACAACGCGAGCAGTACTTC
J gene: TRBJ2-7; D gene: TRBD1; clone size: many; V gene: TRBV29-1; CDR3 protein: CSVRQGDYEQYF; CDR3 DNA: TGCAGCGTAAGACAGGGGGACTACGAGCAGTACTTC
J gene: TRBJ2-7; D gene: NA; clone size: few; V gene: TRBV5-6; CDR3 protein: CASSLRAVLDQYEQYF; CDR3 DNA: TGTGCCAGCAGCTTGCGGGCGGTACTTGACCAATACGAGCAGTACTTC
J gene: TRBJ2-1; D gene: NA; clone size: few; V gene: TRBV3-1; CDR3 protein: CASSQEDRDEQFF; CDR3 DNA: TGTGCCAGCAGCCAAGAAGACCGCGATGAGCAGTTCTTC
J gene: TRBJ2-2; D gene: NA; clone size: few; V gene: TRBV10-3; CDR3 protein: CATAFGATMNTGELFF; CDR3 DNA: TGTGCCACCGCTTTCGGGGCAACCATGAACACCGGGGAGCTGTTTTTT
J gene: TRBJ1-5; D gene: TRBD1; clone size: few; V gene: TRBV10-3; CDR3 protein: CAISVGRGPYQPQHF; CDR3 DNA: TGTGCCATCAGTGTTGGTAGGGGGCCTTATCAGCCCCAGCATTTT
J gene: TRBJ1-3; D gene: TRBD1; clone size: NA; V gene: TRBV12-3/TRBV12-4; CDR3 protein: CASSPQGTGAGNTIYF; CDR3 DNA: TGTGCCAGCAGTCCTCAAGGGACAGGGGCTGGAAACACCATATATTTT
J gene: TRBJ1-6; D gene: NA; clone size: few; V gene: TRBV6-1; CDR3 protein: CASSTNGRGLSPLHF; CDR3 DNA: TGTGCCAGCAGTACGAACGGGAGAGGACTTTCACCCCTCCACTTT
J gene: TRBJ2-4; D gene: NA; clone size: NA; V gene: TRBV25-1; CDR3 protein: CASSAPGSLAKNIQYF; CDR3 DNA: TGTGCCAGCAGTGCGCCGGGGAGTCTAGCCAAAAACATTCAGTACTTC
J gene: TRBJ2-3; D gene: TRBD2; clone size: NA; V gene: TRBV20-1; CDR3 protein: CSASRGTSEDTQYF; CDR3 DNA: TGCAGTGCTAGTAGGGGGACTAGCGAGGATACGCAGTATTTT
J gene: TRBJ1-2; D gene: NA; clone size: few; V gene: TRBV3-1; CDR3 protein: CASSQERQAYGYTF; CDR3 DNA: TGTGCCAGCAGCCAAGAAAGACAGGCCTATGGCTACACCTTC
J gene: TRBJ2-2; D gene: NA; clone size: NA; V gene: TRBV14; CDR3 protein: CASSQDIPARPVTGELFF; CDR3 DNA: TGTGCCAGCAGCCAAGATATTCCGGCCAGACCGGTCACCGGGGAGCTGTTTTTT
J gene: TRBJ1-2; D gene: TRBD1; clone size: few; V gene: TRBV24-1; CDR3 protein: CATSDSNRGNGYTF; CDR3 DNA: TGTGCCACCAGTGATTCCAACAGGGGTAACGGCTACACCTTC
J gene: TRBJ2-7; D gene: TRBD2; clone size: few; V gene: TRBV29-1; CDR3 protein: CSVRPGGISYEQYF; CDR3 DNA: TGCAGCGTACGGCCGGGAGGGATCTCCTACGAGCAGTACTTC
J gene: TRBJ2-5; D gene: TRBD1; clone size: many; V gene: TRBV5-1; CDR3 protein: CASSLQGSQETQYF; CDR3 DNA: TGCGCCAGCAGCCTACAGGGGAGTCAGGAGACCCAGTACTTC
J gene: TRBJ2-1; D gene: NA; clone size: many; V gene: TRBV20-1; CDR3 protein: CSASRAGQYNEQFF; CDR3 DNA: TGCAGTGCCAGCCGGGCCGGACAGTACAATGAGCAGTTCTTC
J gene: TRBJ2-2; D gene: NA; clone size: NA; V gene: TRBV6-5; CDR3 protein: CASSKRPGELFF; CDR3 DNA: TGTGCCAGCAGTAAACGTCCCGGGGAGCTGTTTTTT
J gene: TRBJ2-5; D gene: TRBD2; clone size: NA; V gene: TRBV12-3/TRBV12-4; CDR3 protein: CASSFWGSGGARETQYF; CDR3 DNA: TGTGCCAGCAGTTTCTGGGGTAGCGGGGGGGCCAGGGAGACCCAGTACTTC